Presented here are 9 T cell receptor beta chains from one specimen sequenced in a study of blood T cell repertoires in COVID-19. The method was immunoSEQ multiplex PCR; TCRdb's version includes in-frame clones alone and lacks a portion of them. The sample lists about 320,000 clones, under 90% occurring once. Source material: peripheral blood. The receptors come from a woman aged 25 to 39 with COVID-19, enrolled during active disease.

Concerning this clone: Since no conserved phenylalanine or tryptophan closes the CDR3, a read error is the likely cause. No DNA is shown, since the ends of the CDR3 on it are uncertain; the CDR3 is the one TCRdb lists. This chain uses TRBV6-5 with TRBJ1-1; TRBD1, the table's D call, lacks a check against the DNA. The CDR3 contains 11 residues when both ends are counted. From germline, CDR1 is MNHEY and CDR2 SVGAGI. The CDR3 reads CASRGDRPIIV.

This clone was detected only a few times. The chain employs TRBV7-9 and TRBJ1-2; no clear D gene. The germline V and J ends were trimmed by 11 bases and 4 bases, with 17 bases remaining between them. The CDR3 sequence is 13 residues long. CDR1 is SEHNR, CDR2 FQNEAQ, per germline (reference sequence). CDR3 in amino acids: CAEEGSAVYGYTF. Here the CDR3 DNA reads TGTGCCGAGGAGGGAAGCGCAGTCTATGGCTACACCTTC.

J is TRBJ2-1 and V is TRBV27; D may be TRBD2 (5 bases). This CDR3 spans 13 amino acids. Germline V gene data show CDR1 as MNHEY and CDR2 as SMNVEV (reference sequence). Trimming removed 3 bases at V and 6 bases at J, with 9 bases between. DNA for the CDR3: TGTGCCAGCAGTTTCGGGGTCCCCAATGAGCAGTTCTTC. It yields the protein CASSFGVPNEQFF.

To note about this clone: No DNA is shown, since the ends of the CDR3 on it are uncertain; the CDR3 is the one TCRdb lists. J is TRBJ2-7 and V is TRBV5-6; the table assigns TRBD2, which was not confirmed against the DNA. The CDR3 is 15 residues long, ends included. CDR1 is SGHDT, CDR2 YYEEEE, per germline. CDR3 amino acids: CASSLNRGVALWQYF.

V gene TRBV7-6 combines with J gene TRBJ2-3; the D gene is possibly TRBD2 (5 bases). Deletions cut 6 bases from V and 6 bases from J, with 10 bases between. Germline V CDR1 and CDR2: SGHVS, FNYEAQ. This CDR3 contains 12 residues. The CDR3 reads CASSATGDTQYF. The DNA for the CDR3 is TGTGCCAGCAGTGCTACGGGGGATACGCAGTATTTT.

This clone was observed a single time. The rearrangement joins TRBV2 to TRBJ1-2; 8 bases map to TRBD1. The length of the CDR3 is 15 residues. The V gene end was trimmed by 6 bases and the J gene end by 2 bases; junction bases not matched to a gene: 8. Germline values: CDR1 SNHLY, CDR2 FYNNEI. CDR3 loop: CASRSGTGPNYGYTF. CDR3 in DNA: TGTGCCAGCAGATCCGGGACAGGTCCCAACTATGGCTACACCTTC.

The chain uses TRBV9 and TRBJ2-1; 10 bases match TRBD2. J lost 3 bases, V lost 2 bases, and 8 bases had no gene match. CDR3 length: 17 residues. Germline V gene data show CDR1 as SGDLS and CDR2 as YYNGEE. CDR3 in amino acids: CASSVASGGRGYNEQFF. The CDR3 DNA follows: TGTGCCAGCAGCGTGGCTAGCGGGGGCCGGGGCTACAATGAGCAGTTCTTC.

This clone was detected a few times. V gene TRBV7-9 combines with J gene TRBJ1-2; D is unresolved. With 5 bases removed from V and 0 bases from J, the gap between germline ends came to 16 bases. This CDR3 has 16 residues. From germline, CDR1 is SEHNR and CDR2 FQNEAQ (reference sequence). This CDR3 is CASSRPKWEANYGYTF. The CDR3 bases are TGTGCCAGCAGCAGGCCAAAATGGGAGGCTAACTATGGCTACACCTTC.

The chain carries TRBV5-1 and TRBJ2-5; 8 nucleotides agree with TRBD2. Per the germline V gene, CDR1 is SGHRS and CDR2 is YFSETQ. The CDR3 runs to 15 residues. The J segment lost 5 bases and the V segment lost 1 base, leaving 7 bases of the junction unmatched. As DNA, the CDR3 is TGCGCCAGCAGCTTGATGCGGGGGGCCCGGGAGACCCAGTACTTC. Its translation: CASSLMRGARETQYF.